The rows below give T cell receptor beta chains drawn from one sample of a study of neoadjuvant anti-PD-1 for oral cavity cancer. TCRdb's copy holds only in-frame clones and misses some; the assay was immunoSEQ multiplex PCR. The sample gives approximately 13,000 clones, roughly two thirds of which show up once; under 4% is in the top ten. The specimen was PBMCs, collected after nivolumab (anti-PD-1) treatment. The source is a person aged 40 to 85 with oral cavity squamous cell carcinoma. Each CDR3 is given with its conserved first and last residue. The D gene is left open where the match is weak. Where a row states a size, it is once, few, many or the class of an expanded clone; other rows omit it.

v_gene: TRBV5-1
abundance: -
j_gene: TRBJ1-1
d_gene: TRBD1
CDR3nt: TGCGCCAGCAGCTTGTTCCAGGGGGGAACTGAAGCTTTCTTT
CDR3aa: CASSLFQGGTEAFF

v_gene: TRBV2
abundance: -
j_gene: TRBJ2-3
d_gene: TRBD2
CDR3nt: TGTGCCAGCAGTGAAATGACTAGCGGGACTATAGATACGCAGTATTTT
CDR3aa: CASSEMTSGTIDTQYF

v_gene: TRBV28
abundance: -
j_gene: TRBJ1-5
d_gene: TRBD1
CDR3nt: TGTGCCAGCAGTCGCCGCGGGACAGACCCTAGCAATCAGCCCCAGCATTTT
CDR3aa: CASSRRGTDPSNQPQHF

v_gene: TRBV19
abundance: -
j_gene: TRBJ1-1
d_gene: -
CDR3nt: TGTGCCAGTAGTATCCTCGGGAACACTGAAGCTTTCTTT
CDR3aa: CASSILGNTEAFF

v_gene: TRBV7-6
abundance: -
j_gene: TRBJ2-1
d_gene: TRBD2
CDR3nt: TGTGCCAGCAGCTTAGCGACTAGCGGAAACAATGAGCAGTTCTTC
CDR3aa: CASSLATSGNNEQFF

v_gene: TRBV10-2
abundance: -
j_gene: TRBJ2-4
d_gene: -
CDR3nt: TGCGCCAGCAGTGAGACTCGGGGGAACGGAAACATTCAGTACTTC
CDR3aa: CASSETRGNGNIQYF

v_gene: TRBV28
abundance: few
j_gene: TRBJ2-2
d_gene: TRBD1
CDR3nt: TGTGCCAGCAGTTTAGGGACCGGACAGGGAGGCACCGGGGAGCTGTTTTTT
CDR3aa: CASSLGTGQGGTGELFF

v_gene: TRBV5-1
abundance: few
j_gene: TRBJ2-7
d_gene: -
CDR3nt: TGCGCCAGCAGCGATGCGTCCTACGAGCAGTACTTC
CDR3aa: CASSDASYEQYF

v_gene: TRBV6-1
abundance: few
j_gene: TRBJ2-2
d_gene: -
CDR3nt: TGTGCCAGCAGTGAAGGGGGCACCGGGGAGCTGTTTTTT
CDR3aa: CASSEGGTGELFF

v_gene: TRBV7-2
abundance: few
j_gene: TRBJ1-2
d_gene: TRBD1
CDR3nt: TGTGCCAGCGCCCCAGGGGGGACGAACTATGGCTACACCTTC
CDR3aa: CASAPGGTNYGYTF

v_gene: TRBV6-5
abundance: -
j_gene: TRBJ1-1
d_gene: -
CDR3nt: TGTGCCAGCAGGCATCGACGGAGCTTGAACACTGAAGCTTTCTTT
CDR3aa: CASRHRRSLNTEAFF

v_gene: TRBV11-3
abundance: -
j_gene: TRBJ2-7
d_gene: -
CDR3nt: TGTGCCAGCAGCTTATCGGGACACTCCTACGAGCAGTACTTC
CDR3aa: CASSLSGHSYEQYF

v_gene: TRBV6-1
abundance: -
j_gene: TRBJ2-1
d_gene: TRBD2
CDR3nt: TGTGCCAGCAGGTACACTAGCGGGTTATACAATGAGCAGTTCTTC
CDR3aa: CASRYTSGLYNEQFF

v_gene: TRBV27
abundance: -
j_gene: TRBJ2-1
d_gene: TRBD2
CDR3nt: TGTGCCAGCAGCCCCTGGGGACTAGACCTCAATGAGCAGTTCTTC
CDR3aa: CASSPWGLDLNEQFF

v_gene: TRBV6-5
abundance: -
j_gene: TRBJ2-7
d_gene: -
CDR3nt: TGTGCCAGCAGTTGGGTAGCGGCATCCAACGAGCAGTACTTC
CDR3aa: CASSWVAASNEQYF

v_gene: TRBV4-1
abundance: -
j_gene: TRBJ2-1
d_gene: -
CDR3nt: TGCGCCAGCAGCCAAGTTGGGAGGACGGATGAGCAGTTCTTC
CDR3aa: CASSQVGRTDEQFF

v_gene: TRBV2
abundance: -
j_gene: TRBJ1-3
d_gene: -
CDR3nt: TGTGCCAGCGGGGGAGAAGCTGGAAACACCATATATTTT
CDR3aa: CASGGEAGNTIYF

v_gene: TRBV7-9
abundance: -
j_gene: TRBJ1-2
d_gene: -
CDR3nt: TGTGCCAGCAGCTTAGGGGGGGCGGACGCAACTAACTATGGCTACACCTTC
CDR3aa: CASSLGGADATNYGYTF

v_gene: TRBV9
abundance: -
j_gene: TRBJ2-3
d_gene: TRBD2
CDR3nt: TGTGCCAGCAGCGTAACTAGCGGGATGACGCAGTATTTT
CDR3aa: CASSVTSGMTQYF

v_gene: TRBV11-2
abundance: -
j_gene: TRBJ1-5
d_gene: -
CDR3nt: TGTGCCAGCAGCTTACACAGCAATCAGCCCCAGCATTTT
CDR3aa: CASSLHSNQPQHF

v_gene: TRBV6-1
abundance: -
j_gene: TRBJ1-1
d_gene: -
CDR3nt: TGTGCCAGCAACCCACAGGGTTGGAACACTGAAGCTTTCTTT
CDR3aa: CASNPQGWNTEAFF

v_gene: TRBV7-2
abundance: -
j_gene: TRBJ2-5
d_gene: -
CDR3nt: TGTGCCAGCAGCCCTGACGTGGTTGGGACCCAGTACTTC
CDR3aa: CASSPDVVGTQYF

v_gene: TRBV29-1
abundance: -
j_gene: TRBJ1-4
d_gene: TRBD1
CDR3nt: TGCAGCGCAGAACAGGGGGGCGGAAGCACTGCACTGTTTTTT
CDR3aa: CSAEQGGGSTALFF

v_gene: TRBV30
abundance: -
j_gene: TRBJ2-4
d_gene: TRBD2
CDR3nt: TGTGCCTGGAGTGGGTTAGCGGGAGTGCGGCCTCAGTACTTC
CDR3aa: CAWSGLAGVRPQYF

v_gene: TRBV6-6
abundance: -
j_gene: TRBJ2-7
d_gene: -
CDR3nt: TGTGCCAGCAGTTACTTAGGGGACGAGCAGTACTTC
CDR3aa: CASSYLGDEQYF

v_gene: TRBV5-1
abundance: -
j_gene: TRBJ2-7
d_gene: -
CDR3nt: TGCGCCAGCTTTGAAACCGGCAGGGGCTCCTACGAGCAGTACTTC
CDR3aa: CASFETGRGSYEQYF

v_gene: TRBV6-5
abundance: few
j_gene: TRBJ1-1
d_gene: -
CDR3nt: TGTGCCAGCAGTTTTGGGCGGGACACTGAAGCTTTCTTT
CDR3aa: CASSFGRDTEAFF

v_gene: TRBV6-5
abundance: few
j_gene: TRBJ1-5
d_gene: TRBD1
CDR3nt: TGTGCCAGCAGCCAACAGGGGGCAAATCAGCCCCAGCATTTT
CDR3aa: CASSQQGANQPQHF

v_gene: TRBV4-1
abundance: -
j_gene: TRBJ1-2
d_gene: -
CDR3nt: TGCGCCAGCAGCCAAGATTTTGGACTGAGTTATGGCTACACCTTC
CDR3aa: CASSQDFGLSYGYTF

v_gene: TRBV10-2
abundance: -
j_gene: TRBJ2-6
d_gene: -
CDR3nt: TGCGCCAGCAGTGAGCCCGGGGACTCTGGGGCCAACGTCCTGACTTTC
CDR3aa: CASSEPGDSGANVLTF

v_gene: TRBV7-9
abundance: few
j_gene: TRBJ1-4
d_gene: -
CDR3nt: TGTGCCAGCAGCTTCCCCTCAACAACTAATGAAAAACTGTTTTTT
CDR3aa: CASSFPSTTNEKLFF

v_gene: TRBV29-1
abundance: -
j_gene: TRBJ2-1
d_gene: TRBD2
CDR3nt: TGCAGCGTTGGGAATGTGGGAGCGGGAGCTGAGCAGTTCTTC
CDR3aa: CSVGNVGAGAEQFF

v_gene: TRBV28
abundance: -
j_gene: TRBJ2-7
d_gene: TRBD2
CDR3nt: TGTGCCAGCAGTTTATACGGGGGAGGGCCCTCGGGAGAGCAGTACTTC
CDR3aa: CASSLYGGGPSGEQYF

v_gene: TRBV19
abundance: -
j_gene: TRBJ2-5
d_gene: TRBD1
CDR3nt: TGTGCCAGTAGTCCTGACAGGGTGGAGACCCAGTACTTC
CDR3aa: CASSPDRVETQYF

v_gene: TRBV7-3
abundance: -
j_gene: TRBJ2-1
d_gene: TRBD2
CDR3nt: TGTGCCAGCAGCTTATATCGGGGGGACAATGAGCAGTTCTTC
CDR3aa: CASSLYRGDNEQFF

v_gene: TRBV30
abundance: few
j_gene: TRBJ1-2
d_gene: -
CDR3nt: TGTGCCTGGAGTGTACAAGGGGCGGGTGGCTACACCTTC
CDR3aa: CAWSVQGAGGYTF

v_gene: TRBV9
abundance: -
j_gene: TRBJ2-2
d_gene: -
CDR3nt: TGTGCCAGCAGCGTAGGGGTGACACTCACCGGGGAGCTGTTTTTT
CDR3aa: CASSVGVTLTGELFF

v_gene: TRBV11-2
abundance: few
j_gene: TRBJ1-2
d_gene: TRBD1
CDR3nt: TGTGCCAGCAGCTTAGAGGTCTTTTTAGGGGGCGCCGAAAGGACCTTC
CDR3aa: CASSLEVFLGGAERTF

v_gene: TRBV7-9
abundance: -
j_gene: TRBJ1-1
d_gene: -
CDR3nt: TGTGCCAGCAGCTTCCTGACAGGTATGAACACTGAAGCTTTCTTT
CDR3aa: CASSFLTGMNTEAFF

v_gene: TRBV9
abundance: -
j_gene: TRBJ1-1
d_gene: TRBD1
CDR3nt: TGTGCCAGCAGCGTATATCAAACAGGGGGCACTGAAGCTTTCTTT
CDR3aa: CASSVYQTGGTEAFF

v_gene: TRBV7-9
abundance: -
j_gene: TRBJ2-2
d_gene: TRBD2
CDR3nt: TGTGCCAGCATGGCGCGGGAGACCGGGGAGGCCGGGGAGCTGTTTTTT
CDR3aa: CASMARETGEAGELFF

v_gene: TRBV7-9
abundance: -
j_gene: TRBJ2-1
d_gene: TRBD2
CDR3nt: TGTGCCAGCAACGGACTAGACGAGTACAATGAGCAGTTCTTC
CDR3aa: CASNGLDEYNEQFF

v_gene: TRBV27
abundance: -
j_gene: TRBJ1-1
d_gene: -
CDR3nt: TGTGCCAGCAGTTTACGGATAAGTGGGGCTGAAGCTTTCTTT
CDR3aa: CASSLRISGAEAFF

v_gene: TRBV11-2
abundance: -
j_gene: TRBJ2-3
d_gene: -
CDR3nt: TGTGCCAGCAGCTCCGCCCTGACAGGTACCACAGATACGCAGTATTTT
CDR3aa: CASSSALTGTTDTQYF

v_gene: TRBV7-3
abundance: -
j_gene: TRBJ2-7
d_gene: TRBD1
CDR3nt: TGTGCCAGCAGCCTTGGACAGGGGGGCGAGCAGTACTTC
CDR3aa: CASSLGQGGEQYF

v_gene: TRBV27
abundance: -
j_gene: TRBJ2-7
d_gene: TRBD1
CDR3nt: TGTGCAGGTTCTTGGGACAGATATACCTACGAGCAGTACTTC
CDR3aa: CAGSWDRYTYEQYF

v_gene: TRBV6-7
abundance: -
j_gene: TRBJ1-1
d_gene: -
CDR3nt: TGTGCCAGCAGTTATTGCCCGGGACTGAGGAACACTGAAGCTTTCTTT
CDR3aa: CASSYCPGLRNTEAFF

v_gene: TRBV7-3
abundance: -
j_gene: TRBJ2-5
d_gene: -
CDR3nt: TGTGCCAGCAGTCCGGGACTCCTAGGGGCCCAGTACTTC
CDR3aa: CASSPGLLGAQYF

v_gene: TRBV7-9
abundance: few
j_gene: TRBJ2-1
d_gene: TRBD2
CDR3nt: TGTGCCAGCAGCCTGGGACTAGCATTTCACAATGAGCAGTTCTTC
CDR3aa: CASSLGLAFHNEQFF

v_gene: TRBV6-6
abundance: -
j_gene: TRBJ1-1
d_gene: TRBD1
CDR3nt: TGTGCCAGCACCCCTTCCGGGACAGGGGGTGAAGCTTTCTTT
CDR3aa: CASTPSGTGGEAFF

v_gene: TRBV28
abundance: -
j_gene: TRBJ2-7
d_gene: TRBD1
CDR3nt: TGTGCCAGCATGGCACGGGACAGCTCCTACGAGCAGTACTTC
CDR3aa: CASMARDSSYEQYF

v_gene: TRBV6-5
abundance: once
j_gene: TRBJ2-7
d_gene: -
CDR3nt: TGTGCCAGCAGTTACTCTTCCAAAACCCCCTACGAGCAGTACTTC
CDR3aa: CASSYSSKTPYEQYF